Shown below are 8 T cell receptor beta chains from a single sample sequenced in a study of T cells in Graves' hyperthyroidism and ophthalmopathy. Using RNA transcripts as the source, TCR beta CDR3 regions were amplified. Carried out on the TCR CDR3, a first-round RT-PCR used the HTBI primer set. TCRdb re-called the multiplex PCR reads with MiXCR, one entry per CDR3 protein. The sample has approximately 520,000 distinct CDR3 sequences, around 22% seen once. Sequencing was performed on blood. The receptors derive from a woman in her thirties with Graves' ophthalmopathy.

This clonotype was counted ten times or more. The V and J genes are TRBV6-2 or TRBV6-3 and TRBJ1-1, with D uncertain. The germline V gene has CDR1 MNHEY and CDR2 SVGEGT. This CDR3 is 17 amino acids long. V was trimmed by 4 bases and J by 1 base, leaving 19 bases between them. As DNA, the CDR3 is TGTGCCAGCAGTTCTCTTATTTCCGAGACCGAGAACACTGAAGCTTTCTTT. As protein: CASSSLISETENTEAFF.

Ten or more counts support this clonotype. The V call is TRBV6-5, the J call TRBJ2-5; 11 bases match TRBD2. This CDR3 has 16 amino acids. With 0 bases clipped from V and 2 bases from J, the junction kept 2 bases outside the gene matches. Germline V CDR1 and CDR2: MNHEY, SVGAGI. The CDR3 region is CASSYSLAGGQETQYF. CDR3 nucleotides: TGTGCCAGCAGTTACTCGCTAGCGGGGGGTCAAGAGACCCAGTACTTC.

This chain uses TRBV11-1 with TRBJ1-3, with 7 bases aligning to TRBD1. Trimming cost V 1 base and J 2 bases; bases outside gene matches: 8. CDR1 is SGHAT, CDR2 FQDESV, per germline (reference sequence). The CDR3 totals 17 residues. In DNA, the CDR3 is TGTGCCAGCAGCTTAGAGGGGGCGCGGCTGCCTGGAAACACCATATATTTT. This sequence encodes CASSLEGARLPGNTIYF.

At least ten counts were recorded for this clonotype. The gene calls are TRBV4-2 and TRBJ1-1; D is perhaps TRBD1 (5 bases). V dropped 0 bases and J dropped 3 bases, with 8 bases sitting between them. CDR3 size: 14 residues. Germline values: CDR1 LGHNA, CDR2 YNFKEQ. The CDR3 reads CASSQDGGDTEAFF. CDR3 DNA: TGTGCCAGCAGCCAAGATGGGGGGGACACTGAAGCTTTCTTT.

The gene calls are TRBV11-2 and TRBJ2-7, with TRBD1 as a possible D gene (6 bases). V was clipped by 2 bases and J by 12 bases, with 14 bases between them. The CDR3 loop spans 12 amino acids. Germline V gives CDR1 SGHAT, CDR2 FQNNGV. The CDR3 spells CASSLSARGTYF. Written as DNA, the CDR3 is TGTGCCAGCAGCTTAAGTGCCAGGGGAACGTACTTC.

The chain combines TRBV28 with TRBJ2-7, with 10 bases aligning to TRBD2. This CDR3 contains 15 residues. V lost 8 bases, J lost 4 bases, and 11 bases stayed unmatched. CDR1 is MDHEN and CDR2 is SYDVKM in the germline V gene. The CDR3, as DNA: TGTGCCAGCTCGTCCTCTAGCGGGAGTAGGTACGAGCAGTACTTC. Encoded protein: CASSSSSGSRYEQYF.

About this clonotype: The CDR3 does not end in the conserved phenylalanine or tryptophan, so this is likely a read error. No DNA is shown, since the ends of the CDR3 on it are uncertain; the CDR3 is the one TCRdb lists. J is TRBJ2-2 and V is TRBV7-6; the table's D gene call, TRBD2, was not cross checked with the DNA. Germline CDR1 SGHVS, CDR2 FNYEAQ. From its first to its last residue, the CDR3 has 15 amino acids. CDR3 in amino acids: CASSQAGHGTGELLL.

V is TRBV12-3 or TRBV12-4 and J is TRBJ1-2; 12 nucleotides agree with TRBD1. V trimming: 4 bases; J trimming: 7 bases; junction bases outside the gene matches: 4. CDR3 length: 14 amino acids. Here the CDR3 reads CASSSGQGAGGYTF. In nucleotides, the CDR3 is TGTGCCAGCAGTTCGGGACAGGGGGCAGGTGGCTACACCTTC.